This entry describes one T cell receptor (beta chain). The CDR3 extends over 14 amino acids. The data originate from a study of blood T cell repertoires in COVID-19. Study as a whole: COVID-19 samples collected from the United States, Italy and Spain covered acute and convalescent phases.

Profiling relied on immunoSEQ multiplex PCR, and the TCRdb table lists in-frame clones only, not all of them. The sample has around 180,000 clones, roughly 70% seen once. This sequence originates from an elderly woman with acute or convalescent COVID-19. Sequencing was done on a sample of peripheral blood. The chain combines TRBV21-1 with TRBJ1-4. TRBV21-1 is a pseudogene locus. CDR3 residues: CASSNAAWREKLFF. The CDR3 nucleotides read TGTGCCAGCAGCAACGCCGCCTGGAGGGAAAAACTGTTTTTT.